The 2 T cell receptor beta chains given below trace back to one sample, sequenced in a study of glioma-infiltrating T cells. The iRepertoire nested amplicon-rescue multiplex PCR amplified TCR alpha and beta CDR3s from RNA. One entry per CDR3 protein results from TCRdb running MiXCR on the multiplex PCR reads. The profile shows some 130,000 distinct CDR3 sequences, roughly a quarter of them singletons. Sequenced input: glioma tissue, nonneoplastic brain tissue, or PBMCs (not recorded which). The source of these receptors is a human donor with low-grade glioma or glioblastoma, undergoing nonglioma brain surgery, or in good health (not recorded which).

This clonotype turned up a few times. The chain carries TRBV3-1 and TRBJ2-3, with D uncertain. The CDR3 has 12 residues. In germline, CDR1 is LGHDT, CDR2 YNNKEL (reference sequence). Deletions cut 1 base from V and 5 bases from J, with 4 bases between. The CDR3 protein is CASSQGLDTQYF. CDR3 bases: TGTGCCAGCAGCCAAGGCTTAGATACGCAGTATTTT.

In regard to this clonotype: The junction shows a germline mismatch at one end, possibly a read error. The rearrangement links TRBV2 to TRBJ1-2; a weak D match, TRBD1 (5 bases). This CDR3 region has 15 residues. Germline V gene data show CDR1 as SNHLY and CDR2 as FYNNEI. Here the CDR3 DNA reads TGTGCCAGCAGTAAAGCCCAGGGAGCCAACTATGGCTACACCTTC. It codes for CASSKAQGANYGYTF.